Listed below are T cell receptor beta chains from one sample, sequenced in a study of glioma-infiltrating T cells after dendritic cell vaccination. Produced via immunoSEQ multiplex PCR; TCRdb's table is partial and in-frame only. The sample carries about 82,000 clones, 70% to 90% recorded once. Specimen: blood, collected before dendritic cell vaccination. These receptors originate from a human donor with glioblastoma. The conserved cysteine and the conserved F or W are not part of the CDR3 here. Fields, in order: D gene, V gene, CDR3 protein. A D gene is named only where the DNA matches it firmly.

NA | TRBV7-2 | ASSLDTGRQPQH
TRBD1 | TRBV10-3 | AISTGTVYGYT
TRBD2 | TRBV9 | ASSVVGGGGSTDTQY
NA | TRBV5-1 | ASSPRTTGTGELF
NA | TRBV15 | ATSRTLSGSGNQPQH
TRBD1 | TRBV7-2 | ASSTGVGNIQY
TRBD1 | TRBV10-3 | AISEGTGSSPLH
TRBD1 | TRBV5-1 | ASSIPDRAYGYT
TRBD1 | TRBV5-6 | ASSLAGTANYGYT
TRBD1 | TRBV2 | ASSVQGVNADTQY
TRBD1 | TRBV5-4 | ASSRDRASGNTIY
TRBD2 | TRBV5-4 | ASSPRLAGGSSTDTQY
NA | TRBV19 | ASSMGQISNQPQH
TRBD1 | TRBV30 | AWTRQGVSTEAF
NA | TRBV19 | ASRDRTNEKLF
NA | TRBV5-1 | ASSSESTNEKLF
NA | TRBV29-1 | SVEVPGTGPGELF
TRBD1 | TRBV9 | ASSPWTGLYNEQF
NA | TRBV29-1 | SVEGPTVPYEQY
NA | TRBV6-1 | ASSESEAAYTEAF
NA | TRBV6-1 | ASRQTAYEQY
NA | TRBV30 | AWSVSGGRGYT
TRBD1 | TRBV5-1 | ASFTGQGDTEAF
NA | TRBV19 | ASALGGGTDTQY
TRBD1 | TRBV30 | AWRGDRGRRYEQF
NA | TRBV27 | ASSLSGTRSGGSPLH
NA | TRBV14 | ASSQDLAGETQY
NA | TRBV4-1 | ASSQKGAVSLRKYNEQF
TRBD1 | TRBV5-1 | ASSWGQSFQETQY
NA | TRBV10-1 | ASSEGQGPYEQY
TRBD2 | TRBV30 | AWSSGGHSYEQY
NA | TRBV27 | ASSLFLTEQPQH
TRBD2 | TRBV28 | ASSGRRGSLKAYNEQF
NA | TRBV27 | ASSPRETQY
NA | TRBV14 | ASSPTWGDTEAF
NA | TRBV7-9 | ASSLADSAPTGQY
NA | TRBV5-1 | ASSTQGIGELF
TRBD1 | TRBV15 | ATSREPFETGEAF
NA | TRBV4-1 | ASSQQELQETQY
NA | TRBV10-1 | ASSLGRVAKNIQY
NA | TRBV28 | ASSSRDNTYNEQF
TRBD1 | TRBV14 | ASSPRQGAVETEAF
NA | TRBV7-9 | ATSTVNYGYT
TRBD1 | TRBV5-1 | ASSSTGAPEETQY
TRBD2 | TRBV6-4 | ASSEEAGGYNEQF
NA | TRBV30 | AWTRDNGYGYT
TRBD2 | TRBV11-2 | ASSPLAGLYNEQF
TRBD2 | TRBV2 | ASKRGSGNHNEQF
TRBD2 | TRBV7-9 | ASSRTSGSYEQY
TRBD1 | TRBV5-6 | ASSPGTDGYT
TRBD1 | TRBV7-8 | ASSFTGTGGEQY
TRBD1 | TRBV13 | ASSLVPGTGGLSGYEQY
NA | TRBV11-3 | ASTKDSTYEQY
TRBD1 | TRBV5-1 | ASSLDRAETEQY
TRBD2 | TRBV7-7 | ASSLDGVSGGDQETQY
TRBD1 | TRBV7-9 | ASSQGGRWSPLH
TRBD1 | TRBV11-1 | ASRADRVESYNEQF